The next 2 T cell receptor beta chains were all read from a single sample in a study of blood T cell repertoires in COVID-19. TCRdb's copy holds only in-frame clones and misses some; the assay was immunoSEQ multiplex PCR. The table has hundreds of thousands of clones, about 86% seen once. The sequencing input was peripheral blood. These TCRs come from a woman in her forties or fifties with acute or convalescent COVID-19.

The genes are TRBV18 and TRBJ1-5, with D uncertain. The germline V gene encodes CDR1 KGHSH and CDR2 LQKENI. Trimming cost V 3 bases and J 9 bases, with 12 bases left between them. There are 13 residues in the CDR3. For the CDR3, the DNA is TGTGCCAGCTCACCGGAGTCAACCGGGCCCCAGCATTTT. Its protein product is CASSPESTGPQHF.

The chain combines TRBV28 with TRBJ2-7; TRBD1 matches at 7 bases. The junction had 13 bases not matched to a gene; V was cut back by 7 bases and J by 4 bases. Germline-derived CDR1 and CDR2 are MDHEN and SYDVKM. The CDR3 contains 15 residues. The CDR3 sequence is CASTSPGQGVYEQYF. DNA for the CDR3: TGTGCCAGCACCTCGCCCGGGCAGGGGGTGTACGAGCAGTACTTC.